Each of the 8 T cell receptor beta chains below was sequenced from the same sample in a study of long-term antiretroviral therapy in people with HIV. The assay, immunoSEQ v3.0, was run at survey level. Profiling relied on immunoSEQ multiplex PCR, and the TCRdb table lists in-frame clones only, not all of them. The data show some 27,000 clones, 84% seen once. The material was unsorted PBMCs, obtained 0.4 years after starting antiretroviral therapy. The receptors were sampled from a young man with HIV.

The V gene is TRBV6-5, the J gene TRBJ1-5; D is unresolved. Germline V gene lookup returns CDR1 MNHEY and CDR2 SVGAGI. V lost 5 bases to trimming and J lost 5 bases, with 10 bases between them. This CDR3 has 13 amino acids. The CDR3 DNA sequence: TGTGCCAGCAGTAAAGAGAGCGATCAGCCCCAGCATTTT. This gives the protein CASSKESDQPQHF.

The genes are TRBV6-5 and TRBJ2-2, with D perhaps TRBD1 (5 bases). V shed 3 bases and J shed 0 bases, with 8 bases lying between them. The CDR3 consists of 15 residues. The germline V gene encodes CDR1 MNHEY and CDR2 SVGAGI. The CDR3 region is CASSYSTANTGELFF. The CDR3 region has the DNA TGTGCCAGCAGTTATTCGACAGCGAACACCGGGGAGCTGTTTTTT.

V gene TRBV27 combines with J gene TRBJ2-7; the D is unclear. V lost 6 bases, J lost 0 bases, and 9 bases lay in between. The CDR3 is 13 residues long. Looked up from germline, CDR1 is MNHEY and CDR2 is SMNVEV (reference sequence). CDR3 sequence: CASRWVNSYEQYF. The CDR3 DNA sequence: TGTGCCAGCAGGTGGGTGAACTCCTACGAGCAGTACTTC.

The chain combines TRBV9 with TRBJ2-5, with D possibly TRBD2 on 7 matching bases. The germline CDR1 and CDR2 sequences are SGDLS and YYNGEE. This CDR3 contains 15 residues. V lost 0 bases to trimming and J lost 0 bases, with 9 bases between them. CDR3 DNA sequence: TGTGCCAGCAGCGTAGAGGGGGGGGACCAAGAGACCCAGTACTTC. Its translation is CASSVEGGDQETQYF.

V gene TRBV11-2 combines with J gene TRBJ2-2, with 7 bases fitting TRBD2. CDR1 is SGHAT and CDR2 is FQNNGV in the germline V gene. CDR3 length: 15 residues. With V trimmed by 6 bases and J by 2 bases, 6 bases remained unmatched. CDR3: CASSHGGGNTGELFF. DNA for the CDR3: TGTGCCAGCAGTCACGGCGGGGGAAACACCGGGGAGCTGTTTTTT. Full variable domain (rest looked up from reference TRBV11-2 and TRBJ2-2): EAGVAQSPRYKIIEKRQSVAFWCNPISGHATLYWYQQILGQGPKLLIQFQNNGVVDDSQLPKDRFSAERLKGVDSTLKIQPAKLEDSAVYLCASSHGGGNTGELFFGEGSRLTVL.

The chain carries TRBV7-8 and TRBJ1-5; no clear D gene. The length of the CDR3 is 17 residues. CDR1 and CDR2 from the germline V gene are SGHVS and FQNEAQ. The germline V and J ends were trimmed by 5 bases and 5 bases, with 22 bases remaining between them. This chain's CDR3 is CASSLSGRTGGDQPQHF. In DNA form, the CDR3 reads TGTGCCAGCAGCCTTAGCGGACGAACGGGCGGGGATCAGCCCCAGCATTTT.

The chain has TRBV6-1 and TRBJ2-7; a weak D match, TRBD1 (6 bases). Germline loops: CDR1 MNHNS, CDR2 SASEGT. The CDR3 consists of 13 residues. V dropped 10 bases and J dropped 4 bases, with 17 bases sitting between them. The CDR3 sequence: CATPGTLRYEQYF. CDR3 coding DNA: TGTGCCACCCCCGGGACACTTCGATACGAGCAGTACTTC.

This rearrangement joins TRBV7-8 to TRBJ2-7; D is possibly TRBD1 (5 bases). The CDR3 has 14 amino acids. Germline V CDR1 and CDR2: SGHVS, FQNEAQ. Trimming took off 1 base at V and 3 bases at J, with 10 bases between the two ends. The CDR3 region has the DNA TGTGCCAGCAGCTTAGGTCAGGGTGACTACGAGCAGTACTTC. Its protein product is CASSLGQGDYEQYF.